The clone carrying this TCR beta chain has only a few counts. This entry is derived from a study of cytomegalovirus exposure and HLA in healthy donors. Primers for the PCR totalled 60 Vbeta and 13 Jbeta. The data were produced by immunoSEQ multiplex PCR, yet TCRdb's version contains in-frame clones alone and is incomplete. The sample records 99,000 or so clones, over 9.5% being singletons. Trimming took 3 bases from V and 5 from J, leaving 5 bases between them. The germline CDR1 and CDR2 sequences are WNHNN and SYGVQD (reference sequence). The CDR3 spans 12 residues. This chain connects TRBV10-1 to TRBJ1-5; D not resolved. The sequencing input was PBMCs. The receptor was isolated from a man aged 35-49 years in good health and CMV-seropositive. The CDR3 spells CASSDGDQPQHF. The CDR3 nucleotides read TGCGCCAGCAGTGACGGGGATCAGCCCCAGCATTTT.